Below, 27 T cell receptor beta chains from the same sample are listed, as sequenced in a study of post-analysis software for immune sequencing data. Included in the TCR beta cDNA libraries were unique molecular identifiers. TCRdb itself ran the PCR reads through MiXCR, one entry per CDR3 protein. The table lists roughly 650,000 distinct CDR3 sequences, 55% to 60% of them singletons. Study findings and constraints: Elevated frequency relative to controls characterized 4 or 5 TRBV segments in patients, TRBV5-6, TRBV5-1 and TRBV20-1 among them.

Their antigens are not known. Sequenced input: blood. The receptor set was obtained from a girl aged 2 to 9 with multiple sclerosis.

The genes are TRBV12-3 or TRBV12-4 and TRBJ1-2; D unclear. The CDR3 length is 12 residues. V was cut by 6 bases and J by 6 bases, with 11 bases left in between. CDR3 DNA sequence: TGTGCCAGCAGCAGAAGTGGTAATGGCTACACCTTC. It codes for CASSRSGNGYTF.

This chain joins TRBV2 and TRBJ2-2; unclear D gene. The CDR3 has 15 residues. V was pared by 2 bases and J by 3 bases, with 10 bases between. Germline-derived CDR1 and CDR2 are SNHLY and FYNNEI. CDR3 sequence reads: CASSELGSDTGELFF. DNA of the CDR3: TGTGCCAGCAGTGAATTGGGCAGTGACACCGGGGAGCTGTTTTTT. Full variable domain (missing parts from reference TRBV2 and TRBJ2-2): EPEVTQTPSHQVTQMGQEVILRCVPISNHLYFYWYRQILGQKVEFLVSFYNNEISEKSEIFDDQFSVERPDGSNFTLKIRSTKLEDSAMYFCASSELGSDTGELFFGEGSRLTVL.

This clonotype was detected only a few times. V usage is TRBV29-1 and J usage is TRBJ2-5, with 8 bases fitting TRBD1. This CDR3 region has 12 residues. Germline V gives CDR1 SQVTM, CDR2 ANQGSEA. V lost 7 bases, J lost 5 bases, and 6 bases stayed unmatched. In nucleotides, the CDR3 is TGCAGCGCTCAGGGGGCTTGGGAGACCCAGTACTTC. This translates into CSAQGAWETQYF.

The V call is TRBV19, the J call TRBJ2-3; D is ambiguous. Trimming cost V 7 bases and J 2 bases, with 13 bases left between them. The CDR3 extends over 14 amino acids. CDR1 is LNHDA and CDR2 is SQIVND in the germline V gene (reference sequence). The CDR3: CASNKRLDTDTQYF. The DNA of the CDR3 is TGTGCCAGTAATAAGAGGTTGGACACAGATACGCAGTATTTT.

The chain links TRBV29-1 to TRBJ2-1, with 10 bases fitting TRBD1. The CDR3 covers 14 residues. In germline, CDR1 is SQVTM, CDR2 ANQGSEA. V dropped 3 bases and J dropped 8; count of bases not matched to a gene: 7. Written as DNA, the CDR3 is TGCAGCGTTGACCCCGGGACAGGGGCGGATGAGCAGTTCTTC. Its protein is CSVDPGTGADEQFF.

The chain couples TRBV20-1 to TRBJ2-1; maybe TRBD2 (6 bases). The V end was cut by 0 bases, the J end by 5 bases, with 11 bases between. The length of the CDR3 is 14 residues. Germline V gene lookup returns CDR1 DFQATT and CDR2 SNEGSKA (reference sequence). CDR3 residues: CSARDPGTHNEQFF. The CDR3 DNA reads TGCAGTGCTAGAGATCCGGGGACTCACAATGAGCAGTTCTTC.

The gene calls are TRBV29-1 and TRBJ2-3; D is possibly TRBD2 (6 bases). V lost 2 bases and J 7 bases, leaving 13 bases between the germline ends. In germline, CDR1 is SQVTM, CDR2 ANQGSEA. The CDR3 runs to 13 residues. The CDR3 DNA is TGCAGCGTTGAAACTAGCAATGGGTATACGCAGTATTTT. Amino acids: CSVETSNGYTQYF.

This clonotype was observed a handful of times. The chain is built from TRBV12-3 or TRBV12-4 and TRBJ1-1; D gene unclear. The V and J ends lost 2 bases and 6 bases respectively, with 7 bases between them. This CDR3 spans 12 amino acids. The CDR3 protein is CASSLQGSEAFF. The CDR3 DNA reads TGTGCCAGCAGTTTACAAGGTTCTGAAGCTTTCTTT.

Written as DNA, the CDR3 is TGCGCCAGCAGCTTGACCTCAACTAATGAAAAACTGTTTTTT. Amino acid sequence: CASSLTSTNEKLFF. The rearrangement links TRBV5-1 to TRBJ1-4; D unclear. The ends were cut back, 1 base at V and 0 bases at J, with 4 bases in the middle. Germline V gene data show CDR1 as SGHRS and CDR2 as YFSETQ. This CDR3 comprises 14 residues.

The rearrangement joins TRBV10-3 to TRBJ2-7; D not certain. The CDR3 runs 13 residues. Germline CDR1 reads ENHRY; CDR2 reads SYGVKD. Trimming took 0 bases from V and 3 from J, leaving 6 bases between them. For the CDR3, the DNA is TGTGCCATCAGTGAGTCGAACAGCTACGAGCAGTACTTC. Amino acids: CAISESNSYEQYF.

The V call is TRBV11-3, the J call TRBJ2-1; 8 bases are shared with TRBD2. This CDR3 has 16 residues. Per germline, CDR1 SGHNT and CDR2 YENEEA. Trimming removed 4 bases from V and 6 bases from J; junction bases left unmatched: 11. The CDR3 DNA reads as TGTGCCAGCAGCTCCTCTTACGGGGGGGCCCGCAATGAGCAGTTCTTC. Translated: CASSSSYGGARNEQFF.

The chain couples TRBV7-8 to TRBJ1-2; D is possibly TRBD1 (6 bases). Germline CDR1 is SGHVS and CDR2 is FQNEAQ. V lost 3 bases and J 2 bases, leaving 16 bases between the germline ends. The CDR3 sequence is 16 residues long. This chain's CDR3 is CASSFRQDPRNYGYTF. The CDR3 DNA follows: TGTGCCAGCAGCTTCCGACAGGACCCGCGGAACTATGGCTACACCTTC.

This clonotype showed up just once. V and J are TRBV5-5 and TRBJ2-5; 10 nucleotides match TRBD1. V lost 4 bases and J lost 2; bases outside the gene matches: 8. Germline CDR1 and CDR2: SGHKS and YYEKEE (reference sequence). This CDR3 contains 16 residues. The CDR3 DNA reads TGTGCCAGCAGCGCCGGACAGGGGGGAAGACAAGAGACCCAGTACTTC. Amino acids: CASSAGQGGRQETQYF.

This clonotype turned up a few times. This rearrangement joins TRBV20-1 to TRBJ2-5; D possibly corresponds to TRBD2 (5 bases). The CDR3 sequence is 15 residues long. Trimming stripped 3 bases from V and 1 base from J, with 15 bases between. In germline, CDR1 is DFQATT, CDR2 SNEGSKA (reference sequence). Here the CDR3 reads CSARGSQRSQETQYF. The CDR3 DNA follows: TGCAGTGCTAGGGGTTCACAGCGGTCCCAAGAGACCCAGTACTTC.

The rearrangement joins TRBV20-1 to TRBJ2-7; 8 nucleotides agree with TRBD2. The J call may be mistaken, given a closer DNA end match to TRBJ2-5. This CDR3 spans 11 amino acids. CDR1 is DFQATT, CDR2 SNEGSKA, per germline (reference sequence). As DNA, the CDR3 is TGCAGTGCGGCGGGGGGAGAGACCCAGTACTTC. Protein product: CSAAGGETQYF.

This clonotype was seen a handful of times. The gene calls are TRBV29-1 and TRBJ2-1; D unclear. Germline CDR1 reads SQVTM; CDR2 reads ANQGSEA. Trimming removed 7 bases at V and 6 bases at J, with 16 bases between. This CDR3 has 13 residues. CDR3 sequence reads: CSGAGVSRNEQFF. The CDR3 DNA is TGCAGCGGGGCTGGGGTGAGTCGCAATGAGCAGTTCTTC.

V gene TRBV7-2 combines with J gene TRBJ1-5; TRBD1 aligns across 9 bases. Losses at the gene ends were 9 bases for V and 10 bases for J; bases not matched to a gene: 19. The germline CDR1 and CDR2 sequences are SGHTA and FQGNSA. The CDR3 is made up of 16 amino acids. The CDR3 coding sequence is TGTGCCAGTACCCAGGGGACAGGGAACGGTGGAGGACCCCAGCATTTT. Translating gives CASTQGTGNGGGPQHF.

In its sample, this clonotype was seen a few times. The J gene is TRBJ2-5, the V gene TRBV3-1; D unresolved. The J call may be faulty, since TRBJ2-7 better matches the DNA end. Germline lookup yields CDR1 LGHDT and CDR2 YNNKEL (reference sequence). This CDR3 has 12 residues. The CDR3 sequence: CASSQDLSEQYF. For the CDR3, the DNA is TGTGCCAGCAGCCAAGATCTTTCCGAGCAGTACTTC.

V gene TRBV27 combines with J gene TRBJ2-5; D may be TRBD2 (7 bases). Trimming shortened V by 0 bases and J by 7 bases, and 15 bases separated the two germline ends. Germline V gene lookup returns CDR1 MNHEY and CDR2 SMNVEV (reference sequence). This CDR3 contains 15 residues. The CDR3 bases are TGTGCCAGCAGTTTATCGAGGGGGTCGGGGGGGACCCAGTACTTC. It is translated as CASSLSRGSGGTQYF.

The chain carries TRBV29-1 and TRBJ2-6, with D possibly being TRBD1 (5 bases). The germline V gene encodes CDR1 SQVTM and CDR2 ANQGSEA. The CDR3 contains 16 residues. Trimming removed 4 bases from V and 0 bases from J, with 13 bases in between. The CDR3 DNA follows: TGCAGCGTTGGCTTGACAGCTTTCTCTGGGGCCAACGTCCTGACTTTC. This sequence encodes CSVGLTAFSGANVLTF.

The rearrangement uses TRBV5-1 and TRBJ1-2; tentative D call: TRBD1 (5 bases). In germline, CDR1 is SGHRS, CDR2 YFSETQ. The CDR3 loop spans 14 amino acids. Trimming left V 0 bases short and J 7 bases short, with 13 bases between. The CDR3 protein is CASSLAVPGLGYTF. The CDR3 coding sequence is TGCGCCAGCAGCTTGGCCGTGCCAGGGCTTGGCTACACCTTC.

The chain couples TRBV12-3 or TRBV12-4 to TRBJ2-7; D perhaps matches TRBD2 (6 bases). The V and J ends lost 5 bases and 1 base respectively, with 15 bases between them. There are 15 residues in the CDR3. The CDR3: CASSAGPLPSYEQYF. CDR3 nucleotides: TGTGCCAGCAGTGCGGGGCCCTTACCTTCCTACGAGCAGTACTTC.

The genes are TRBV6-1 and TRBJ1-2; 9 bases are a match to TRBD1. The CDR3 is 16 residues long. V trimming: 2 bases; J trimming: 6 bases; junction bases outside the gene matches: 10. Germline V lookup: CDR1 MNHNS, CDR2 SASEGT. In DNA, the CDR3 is TGTGCCAGCAGTGAAACACCCCCTGACAGGGGGAATGGCTACACCTTC. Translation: CASSETPPDRGNGYTF.

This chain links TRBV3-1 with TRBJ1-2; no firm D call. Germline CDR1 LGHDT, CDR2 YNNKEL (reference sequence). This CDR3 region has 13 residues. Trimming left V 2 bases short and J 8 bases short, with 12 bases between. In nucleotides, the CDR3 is TGTGCCAGCAGCCAACGGAGCAGGTTGGGCTACACCTTC. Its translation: CASSQRSRLGYTF.

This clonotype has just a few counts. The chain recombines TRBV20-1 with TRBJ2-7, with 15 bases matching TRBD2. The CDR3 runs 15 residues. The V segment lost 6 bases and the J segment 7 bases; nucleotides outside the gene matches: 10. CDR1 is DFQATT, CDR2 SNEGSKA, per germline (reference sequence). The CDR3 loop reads CSARTSGRGYDEQYF. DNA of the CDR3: TGCAGTGCCAGGACTAGCGGGAGGGGATATGATGAGCAGTACTTC.

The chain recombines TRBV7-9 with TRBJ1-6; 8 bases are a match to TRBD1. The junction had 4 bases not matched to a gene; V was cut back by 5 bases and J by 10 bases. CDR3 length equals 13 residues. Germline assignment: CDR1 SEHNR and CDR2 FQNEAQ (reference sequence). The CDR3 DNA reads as TGTGCCAGCAGCACGACAGGGGCCTCACCCCTCCACTTT. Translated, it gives CASSTTGASPLHF. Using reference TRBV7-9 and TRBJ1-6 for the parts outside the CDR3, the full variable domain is DTGVSQNPRHKITKRGQNVTFRCDPISEHNRLYWYRQTLGQGPEFLTYFQNEAQLEKSRLLSDRFSAERPKGSFSTLEIQRTEQGDSAMYLCASSTTGASPLHFGNGTRLTVT.

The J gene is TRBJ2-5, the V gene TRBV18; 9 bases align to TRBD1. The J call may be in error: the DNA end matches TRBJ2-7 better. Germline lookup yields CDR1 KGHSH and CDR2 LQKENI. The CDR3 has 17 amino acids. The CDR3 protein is CASSPLWTGDGVYEQYF. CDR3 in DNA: TGTGCCAGCTCACCCCTATGGACAGGGGACGGGGTTTACGAGCAGTACTTC.